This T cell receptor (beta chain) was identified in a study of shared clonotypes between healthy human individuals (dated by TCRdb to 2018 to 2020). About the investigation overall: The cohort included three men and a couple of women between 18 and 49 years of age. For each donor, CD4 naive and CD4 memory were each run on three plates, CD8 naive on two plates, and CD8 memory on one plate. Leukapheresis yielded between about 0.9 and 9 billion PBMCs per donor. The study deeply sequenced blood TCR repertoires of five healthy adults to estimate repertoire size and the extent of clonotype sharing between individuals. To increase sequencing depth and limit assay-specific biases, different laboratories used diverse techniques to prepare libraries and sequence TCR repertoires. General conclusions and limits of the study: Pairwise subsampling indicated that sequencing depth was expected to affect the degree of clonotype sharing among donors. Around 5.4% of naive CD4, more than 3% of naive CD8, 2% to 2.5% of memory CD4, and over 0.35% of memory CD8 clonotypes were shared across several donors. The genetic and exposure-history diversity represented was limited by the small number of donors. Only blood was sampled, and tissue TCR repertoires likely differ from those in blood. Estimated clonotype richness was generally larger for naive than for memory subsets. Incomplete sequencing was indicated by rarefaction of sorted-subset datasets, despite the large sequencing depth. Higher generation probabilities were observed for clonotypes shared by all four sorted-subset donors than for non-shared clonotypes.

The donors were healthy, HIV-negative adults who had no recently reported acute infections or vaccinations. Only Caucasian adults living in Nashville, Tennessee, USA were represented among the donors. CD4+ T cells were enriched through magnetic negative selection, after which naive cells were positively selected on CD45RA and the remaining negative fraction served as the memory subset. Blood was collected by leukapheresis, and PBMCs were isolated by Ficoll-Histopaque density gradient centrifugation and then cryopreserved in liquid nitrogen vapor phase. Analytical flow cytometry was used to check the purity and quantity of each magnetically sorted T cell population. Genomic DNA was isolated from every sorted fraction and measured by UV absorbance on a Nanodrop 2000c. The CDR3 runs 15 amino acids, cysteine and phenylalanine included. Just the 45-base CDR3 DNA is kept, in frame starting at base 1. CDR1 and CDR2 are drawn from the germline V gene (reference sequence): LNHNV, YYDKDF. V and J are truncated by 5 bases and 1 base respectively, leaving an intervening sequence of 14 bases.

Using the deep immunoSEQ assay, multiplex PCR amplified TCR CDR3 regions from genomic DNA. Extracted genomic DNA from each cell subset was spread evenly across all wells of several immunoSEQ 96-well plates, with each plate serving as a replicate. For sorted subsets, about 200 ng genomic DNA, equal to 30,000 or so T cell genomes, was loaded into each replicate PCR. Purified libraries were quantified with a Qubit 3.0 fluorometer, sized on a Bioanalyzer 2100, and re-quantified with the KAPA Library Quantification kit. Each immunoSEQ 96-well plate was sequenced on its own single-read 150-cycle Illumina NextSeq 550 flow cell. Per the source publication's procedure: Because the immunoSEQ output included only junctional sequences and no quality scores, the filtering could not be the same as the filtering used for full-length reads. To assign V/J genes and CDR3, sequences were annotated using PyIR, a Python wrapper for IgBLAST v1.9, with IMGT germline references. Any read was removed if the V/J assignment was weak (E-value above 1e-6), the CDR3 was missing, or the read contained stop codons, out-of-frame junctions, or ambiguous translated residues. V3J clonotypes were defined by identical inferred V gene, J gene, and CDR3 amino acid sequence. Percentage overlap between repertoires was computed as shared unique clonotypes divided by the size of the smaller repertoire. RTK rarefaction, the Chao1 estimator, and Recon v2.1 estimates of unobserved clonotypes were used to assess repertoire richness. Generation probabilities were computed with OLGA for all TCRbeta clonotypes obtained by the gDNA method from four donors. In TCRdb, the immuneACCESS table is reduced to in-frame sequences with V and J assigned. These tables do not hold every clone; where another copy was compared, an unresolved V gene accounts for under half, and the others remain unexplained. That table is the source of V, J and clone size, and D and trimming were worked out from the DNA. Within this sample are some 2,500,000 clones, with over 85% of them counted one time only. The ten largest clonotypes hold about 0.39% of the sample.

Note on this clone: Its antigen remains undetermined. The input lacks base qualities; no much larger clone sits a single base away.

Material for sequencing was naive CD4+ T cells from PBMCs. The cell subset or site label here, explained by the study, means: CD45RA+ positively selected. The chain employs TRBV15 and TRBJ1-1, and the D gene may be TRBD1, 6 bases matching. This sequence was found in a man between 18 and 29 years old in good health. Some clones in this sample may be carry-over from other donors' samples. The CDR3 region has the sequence CATSGPRGGNTEAFF. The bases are TGTGCCACCAGCGGACCTCGAGGGGGGAACACTGAAGCTTTCTTT. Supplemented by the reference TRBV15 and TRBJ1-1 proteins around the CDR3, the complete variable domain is DAMVIQNPRYQVTQFGKPVTLSCSQTLNHNVMYWYQQKSSQAPKLLFHYYDKDFNNEADTPDNFQSRRPNTSFCFLDIRSPGLGDTAMYLCATSGPRGGNTEAFFGQGTRLTVV.